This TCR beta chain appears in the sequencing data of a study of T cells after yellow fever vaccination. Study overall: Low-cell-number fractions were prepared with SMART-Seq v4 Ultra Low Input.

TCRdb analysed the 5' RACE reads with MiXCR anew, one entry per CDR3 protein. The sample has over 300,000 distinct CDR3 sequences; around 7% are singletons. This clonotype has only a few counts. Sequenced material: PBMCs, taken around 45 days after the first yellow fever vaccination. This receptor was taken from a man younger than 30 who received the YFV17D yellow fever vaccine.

Written as DNA, the CDR3 is TGCGCCAGCAGCCAAGATCGATTCGTTCTTATTGGGCAGGGACCCGAAAAACTGTTTTTT. Its translation: CASSQDRFVLIGQGPEKLFF. V gene TRBV4-1 combines with J gene TRBJ1-4, with D perhaps matching TRBD1 (5 bases). V lost 0 bases to trimming and J lost 8 bases, with 28 bases between them. This CDR3 comprises 20 residues. Germline CDR1 reads MGHRA; CDR2 reads YSYEKL.